These 31 T cell receptor beta chains came from one sample sequenced in a study of CD8 T cells in Susac syndrome. Random hexamers were used to reverse transcribe about 0.5 to 1 ug of RNA. TCRdb re-derived calls from the immunoSEQ multiplex PCR reads in MiXCR, one entry per CDR3 protein. The sample consists of around 190,000 distinct CDR3 sequences, just under 95% of them appearing once. Sequenced: CD4+ T cells from PBMCs. Every receptor here comes from a human donor in good health.

This chain connects TRBV29-1 to TRBJ1-4; the D gene is possibly TRBD1 (6 bases). Per the germline V gene, CDR1 is SQVTM and CDR2 is ANQGSEA. The CDR3 runs to 12 residues. The CDR3 DNA is TGCATCGCGGGGGGCTACGATGAAAAACTGTTTTTT. Its translation: CIAGGYDEKLFF.

The chain couples TRBV3-1 to TRBJ1-2; D gene ambiguous. This CDR3 has 11 residues. Trimming took off 0 bases at V and 7 bases at J, with 3 bases between the two ends. From germline, CDR1 is LGHDT and CDR2 YNNKEL (reference sequence). CDR3: CASSQDFGYTF. In nucleotides, the CDR3 is TGTGCCAGCAGCCAAGATTTTGGCTACACCTTC.

V and J are TRBV6-5 and TRBJ1-2; no clear D. V lost 7 bases to trimming and J lost 3 bases, with 15 bases between them. CDR1 and CDR2 from the germline V gene are MNHEY and SVGAGI. This CDR3 is 14 amino acids long. The CDR3 DNA is TGTGCCAGCACCCAACGCGGACTTCACTATGGCTACACCTTC. This encodes CASTQRGLHYGYTF.

The chain is built from TRBV29-1 and TRBJ2-3, with 8 bases matching TRBD2. Germline lookup yields CDR1 SQVTM and CDR2 ANQGSEA. With 3 bases clipped from V and 1 base from J, the junction kept 3 bases outside the gene matches. This CDR3 comprises 14 residues. The CDR3 is CSVDSREGTDTQYF. Here the CDR3 DNA reads TGCAGCGTTGATTCGCGGGAGGGCACAGATACGCAGTATTTT.

Only one count was recorded for this clonotype. This sequence joins TRBV9 and TRBJ1-1; weak D call: TRBD1 (6 bases). Germline CDR1 SGDLS, CDR2 YYNGEE. The V end was cut by 3 bases, the J end by 6 bases, with 18 bases between. The CDR3 sequence is 15 residues long. The CDR3: CASSAPRGRMAEAFF. The DNA for the CDR3 is TGTGCCAGCAGCGCCCCCAGGGGCAGGATGGCTGAAGCTTTCTTT. The whole variable domain, filled in from reference TRBV9 and TRBJ1-1, reads DSGVTQTPKHLITATGQRVTLRCSPRSGDLSVYWYQQSLDQGLQFLIQYYNGEERAKGNILERFSAQQFPDLHSELNLSSLELGDSALYFCASSAPRGRMAEAFFGQGTRLTVV.

The rearrangement joins TRBV7-9 to TRBJ2-5; 7 nucleotides agree with TRBD1. After removal of 5 bases from V and 2 bases from J, the junction contained 5 bases not matched to a gene. The germline V gene has CDR1 SEHNR and CDR2 FQNEAQ (reference sequence). The CDR3 totals 14 residues. The CDR3: CASSRTGAQETQYF. CDR3 in DNA: TGTGCCAGCAGCAGAACAGGGGCACAAGAGACCCAGTACTTC.

Concerning this clonotype itself: One end of the junction does not line up with germline, which may come from a read error. The chain uses TRBV27 and TRBJ1-4; the match to TRBD1 covers 8 bases. The CDR3 length is 12 residues. The V gene's germline CDR1 is MNHEY and CDR2 SMNVEV (reference sequence). The CDR3 DNA reads TGTGCCAGCAGTTTGGGGGACGGACAGGGTGTTTTT. The encoded protein is CASSLGDGQGVF.

The chain joins TRBV5-1 to TRBJ2-7, with 7 positions matching TRBD2. Germline CDR1 is SGHRS and CDR2 is YFSETQ. The CDR3 is made up of 15 amino acids. The trim removed 4 bases at V and 4 bases at J, leaving 11 bases unmatched. For the CDR3, the DNA is TGCGCCAGCAGCCCGGGAGGCTTACTAGTTTACGAGCAGTACTTC. This codes for CASSPGGLLVYEQYF. The whole variable domain, remainder taken from reference TRBV5-1 and TRBJ2-7, is KAGVTQTPRYLIKTRGQQVTLSCSPISGHRSVSWYQQTPGQGLQFLFEYFSETQRNKGNFPGRFSGRQFSNSRSEMNVSTLELGDSALYLCASSPGGLLVYEQYFGPGTRLTVT.

V usage is TRBV29-1 and J usage is TRBJ2-1, with TRBD2 matching 8 bases. The CDR3 spans 11 residues. V lost 7 bases to trimming and J lost 12 bases; unmatched junction nucleotides: 8. Germline values: CDR1 SQVTM, CDR2 ANQGSEA. The DNA of the CDR3 is TGCAGCGCCTTGGGACTAGTCGGGCAGTTCTTC. The encoded protein is CSALGLVGQFF.

The chain combines TRBV24-1 with TRBJ2-1; 9 positions match TRBD2. V gave up 4 bases and J gave up 7 bases; unmatched junction bases: 13. Germline V CDR1 and CDR2: KGHDR, SFDVKD. This CDR3 comprises 17 residues. This chain's CDR3 is CATSEGLAEKRRNEQFF. CDR3 nucleotide sequence: TGTGCCACCAGTGAGGGACTAGCAGAAAAAAGGCGTAATGAGCAGTTCTTC.

The CDR3 sequence: CASRLGGSSYNEQFF. The DNA of the CDR3 is TGTGCCAGCAGGTTGGGCGGGAGCTCCTACAATGAGCAGTTCTTC. This sequence joins TRBV6-6 and TRBJ2-1; TRBD2 aligns across 7 bases. The CDR3 sequence is 15 residues long. V was clipped by 6 bases and J by 0 bases; unmatched bases: 5. Germline CDR1 MNHNY, CDR2 SVGAGI (reference sequence).

CDR3 sequence reads: CSVEDGRGDEQFF. CDR3 bases: TGCAGCGTTGAAGACGGACGCGGGGATGAGCAGTTCTTC. The chain uses TRBV29-1 and TRBJ2-1; possibly TRBD2 for D (6 bases). Trimming cost V 0 bases and J 8 bases, with 11 bases left between them. The CDR3 is made up of 13 amino acids. In germline, CDR1 is SQVTM, CDR2 ANQGSEA.

The CDR3 reads CSAPIRLAGDNEQFF. The CDR3 DNA is TGCAGTGCTCCCATAAGACTAGCGGGGGACAATGAGCAGTTCTTC. This chain uses TRBV20-1 with TRBJ2-1; TRBD2 matches 12 bases. There are 15 residues in the CDR3. J lost 5 bases, V lost 5 bases, and 7 bases had no gene match. CDR1 and CDR2 from the germline V gene are DFQATT and SNEGSKA (reference sequence).

The chain has TRBV7-9 and TRBJ1-4; no clear D gene. Trimming took off 3 bases at V and 6 bases at J, with 8 bases between the two ends. The CDR3 length is 13 residues. Germline CDR1 is SEHNR and CDR2 is FQNEAQ (reference sequence). This CDR3 reads CASSFRTDEKLFF. CDR3 coding DNA: TGTGCCAGCAGCTTCCGGACGGATGAAAAACTGTTTTTT.

This clonotype was seen just once. This chain joins TRBV29-1 and TRBJ2-2; no clear D. The CDR3 spans 11 residues. CDR1 SQVTM and CDR2 ANQGSEA come from the germline V gene. V was shortened by 2 bases and J by 6 bases, with 4 bases between the two germline ends. CDR3 bases: TGCAGCGTTGAACTGGCCGGGGAGCTGTTTTTT. Translating gives CSVELAGELFF.

The rearrangement joins TRBV9 to TRBJ1-1; the D is unclear. CDR3 length: 13 residues. Trimming took off 4 bases at V and 1 base at J, with 8 bases between the two ends. The germline V gene has CDR1 SGDLS and CDR2 YYNGEE. The CDR3 DNA follows: TGTGCCAGCAGCCCTCAACAGAACACTGAAGCTTTCTTT. It yields the protein CASSPQQNTEAFF.

This clonotype was seen a single time. This chain links TRBV20-1 with TRBJ2-5, with a weak D call TRBD2 (6 bases). This CDR3 spans 13 amino acids. Germline V gives CDR1 DFQATT, CDR2 SNEGSKA (reference sequence). Trimming left V 5 bases short and J 1 base short, with 11 bases between. In DNA form, the CDR3 reads TGCAGTGCTGTTAGCGGACCCCAAGAGACCCAGTACTTC. This translates into CSAVSGPQETQYF.

V usage is TRBV5-1 and J usage is TRBJ2-4; the D is unclear. V lost 1 base to trimming and J lost 3 bases, with 11 bases between them. This CDR3 has 15 residues. Germline V gives CDR1 SGHRS, CDR2 YFSETQ. In DNA, the CDR3 is TGCGCCAGCAGCTTGCCGGGCTCTGGCAAAAACATTCAGTACTTC. Translating it yields CASSLPGSGKNIQYF.

The chain is built from TRBV2 and TRBJ2-3; weak D call: TRBD2 (6 bases). Germline V gene sequence: CDR1 SNHLY, CDR2 FYNNEI. The V end lost 3 bases, the J end lost 5 bases, and 6 bases lay between the germline ends. This CDR3 is 12 amino acids long. CDR3 sequence reads: CASSEGLDTQYF. The CDR3 bases are TGTGCCAGCAGTGAGGGACTAGATACGCAGTATTTT.

The chain couples TRBV9 to TRBJ2-2; 11 bases align to TRBD2. The junction had 3 bases not matched to a gene; V was cut back by 4 bases and J by 4 bases. Looked up from germline, CDR1 is SGDLS and CDR2 is YYNGEE. This CDR3 spans 15 amino acids. The CDR3 protein is CASSPGTSGTGELFF. The CDR3 nucleotides are TGTGCCAGCAGCCCCGGGACTAGCGGCACCGGGGAGCTGTTTTTT. The variable domain in full, completed from reference TRBV9 and TRBJ2-2, reads DSGVTQTPKHLITATGQRVTLRCSPRSGDLSVYWYQQSLDQGLQFLIQYYNGEERAKGNILERFSAQQFPDLHSELNLSSLELGDSALYFCASSPGTSGTGELFFGEGSRLTVL.

The chain is built from TRBV29-1 and TRBJ1-2, with TRBD1 as a possible D gene (5 bases). This CDR3 contains 13 residues. Trimming pared 4 bases from V and 3 bases from J, leaving 12 bases between. The germline V gene encodes CDR1 SQVTM and CDR2 ANQGSEA. CDR3 DNA: TGCAGCGTTGGGTGGGGCGAAGACTATGGCTACACCTTC. It translates to CSVGWGEDYGYTF.

CDR3 nucleotide sequence: TGCAGTGCTTTCCCCGAGGGGAACACTGAAGCTTTCTTT. This encodes CSAFPEGNTEAFF. This chain links TRBV20-1 with TRBJ1-1, with no clear D. The CDR3 has 13 amino acids. Trimming took off 5 bases at V and 1 base at J, with 11 bases between the two ends. Per the germline V gene, CDR1 is DFQATT and CDR2 is SNEGSKA (reference sequence).

CDR3 region: CSARPRDNNEQFF. The DNA for the CDR3 is TGCAGTGCTAGACCCAGGGATAACAATGAGCAGTTCTTC. The chain carries TRBV20-1 and TRBJ2-1; D perhaps matches TRBD1 (5 bases). Trimming removed 2 bases from V and 5 bases from J, with 10 bases in between. CDR3 length: 13 amino acids. CDR1 and CDR2 (germline): DFQATT, SNEGSKA (reference sequence).

The V call is TRBV27, the J call TRBJ2-1; 9 bases match TRBD1. The CDR3 loop spans 15 amino acids. Germline assignment: CDR1 MNHEY and CDR2 SMNVEV (reference sequence). J lost 1 base, V lost 7 bases, and 5 bases had no gene match. CDR3 sequence (DNA): TGTGCCAGCAACCCCGGGACAGGGTCCTACAATGAGCAGTTCTTC. Protein product: CASNPGTGSYNEQFF.

The chain couples TRBV9 to TRBJ1-2; 12 bases match TRBD1. Germline loops: CDR1 SGDLS, CDR2 YYNGEE. The length of the CDR3 is 15 residues. The V segment lost 2 bases and the J segment 8 bases; nucleotides outside the gene matches: 7. Here the CDR3 reads CASSVRDRGHMGYTF. In DNA form, the CDR3 reads TGTGCCAGCAGCGTCCGGGACAGGGGGCATATGGGCTACACCTTC.

V usage is TRBV18 and J usage is TRBJ1-2; D ambiguous. Trimming shortened V by 3 bases and J by 6 bases, and 11 bases separated the two germline ends. The germline V gene has CDR1 KGHSH and CDR2 LQKENI. The length of the CDR3 is 13 residues. CDR3 protein: CASSPAPGDGYTF. For the CDR3, the DNA is TGTGCCAGCTCACCGGCCCCCGGGGATGGCTACACCTTC.

The chain recombines TRBV29-1 with TRBJ1-1; D perhaps matches TRBD1 (5 bases). The germline V and J ends were trimmed by 4 bases and 0 bases, with 12 bases remaining between them. This CDR3 is built from 14 residues. The germline CDR1 and CDR2 sequences are SQVTM and ANQGSEA. The CDR3 DNA is TGCAGCGTTGCGGGACTCTACATGAACACTGAAGCTTTCTTT. Encoded protein: CSVAGLYMNTEAFF.

The chain employs TRBV6-1 and TRBJ2-7; 9 bases are a match to TRBD2. The CDR3 is 15 amino acids. J was trimmed by 2 bases and V by 7 bases; bases with no gene match: 9. CDR1 is MNHNS and CDR2 is SASEGT in the germline V gene. The CDR3 nucleotides are TGTGCCAGCAACCTAAGCGGGAGGCAGGCCTACGAGCAGTACTTC. Translation: CASNLSGRQAYEQYF.

The rearrangement links TRBV29-1 to TRBJ2-1; D ambiguous. Germline V gene lookup returns CDR1 SQVTM and CDR2 ANQGSEA. The CDR3 is 15 residues long. Between the trimmed V and J ends, which lost 7 bases and 0 bases, there was a span of 16 bases. This chain's CDR3 is CSATSDTSSYNEQFF. CDR3 nucleotides: TGCAGCGCAACCTCCGACACGAGCTCCTACAATGAGCAGTTCTTC.

The chain is built from TRBV20-1 and TRBJ2-7; D remains unclear. Germline CDR1 and CDR2: DFQATT and SNEGSKA (reference sequence). Trimming left V 4 bases short and J 3 bases short, with 16 bases between. The length of the CDR3 is 14 residues. The CDR3 region has the DNA TGCAGTGCTAACCACGGTGGCCAAAACTACGAGCAGTACTTC. It translates to CSANHGGQNYEQYF.

The count of this clonotype is one. The rearrangement links TRBV7-3 to TRBJ2-3; 10 bases fit TRBD1. CDR1 and CDR2 (germline): SGHTA, FQGTGA. V gave up 2 bases and J gave up 5 bases; unmatched junction bases: 1. The CDR3 totals 14 residues. In DNA, the CDR3 is TGTGCCAGCAGCTTAGGACAGGGGGTAGATACGCAGTATTTT. It encodes CASSLGQGVDTQYF.